The 10 T cell receptor beta chains given below trace back to one sample, sequenced in a study of blood T cell repertoires in COVID-19. Only in-frame clones appear in the TCRdb table, and some are missing; sequencing was by immunoSEQ multiplex PCR. The sample consists of a few hundred thousand clones, around 83% of them appearing once. Input material: peripheral blood. The source of these receptors is a woman older than 75 with COVID-19, enrolled during active disease.

The V call is TRBV11-3, the J call TRBJ2-3, with 10 bases that match TRBD2. The CDR3 has 15 amino acids. J gave up 5 bases and V 5 bases, and 7 bases lay outside the gene matches. The germline gives CDR1 SGHNT, CDR2 YENEEA. The CDR3 reads CASSPGVAGGDTQYF. The CDR3 nucleotides are TGTGCCAGCAGCCCCGGGGTAGCGGGAGGAGATACGCAGTATTTT.

This rearrangement joins TRBV2 to TRBJ2-1, with TRBD2 identical over 9 bases. Per the germline V gene, CDR1 is SNHLY and CDR2 is FYNNEI. This CDR3 is 15 amino acids long. V trimming: 3 bases; J trimming: 1 base; junction bases outside the gene matches: 1. Here the CDR3 DNA reads TGTGCCAGCAGTGATAGCGGGGGATCCTACAATGAGCAGTTCTTC. It encodes CASSDSGGSYNEQFF.

The CDR3 is CSVGLGRGANTEAFF. CDR3 nucleotides: TGCAGCGTTGGCCTGGGCAGGGGAGCGAACACTGAAGCTTTCTTT. The chain links TRBV29-1 to TRBJ1-1; D might be TRBD1 (6 bases). The CDR3 has 15 residues. V lost 4 bases and J lost 1, with 16 bases in between. Germline CDR1 and CDR2: SQVTM and ANQGSEA.

The chain uses TRBV7-2 and TRBJ1-2, with 7 bases that match TRBD1. Losses at the gene ends were 1 base for V and 5 bases for J; bases not matched to a gene: 4. The CDR3 is 14 residues long. Germline CDR1 is SGHTA and CDR2 is FQGNSA. As DNA, the CDR3 is TGTGCCAGCAGCTTAGACAGGGGTGAATATGGCTACACCTTC. This encodes CASSLDRGEYGYTF.

This clone was found once. The chain carries TRBV19 and TRBJ2-7, with D uncertain. The CDR3 totals 11 residues. Trimming removed 9 bases from V and 3 bases from J, with 9 bases in between. The V gene's germline CDR1 is LNHDA and CDR2 SQIVND (reference sequence). This CDR3 is CARRPGYEQYF. The CDR3 coding sequence is TGTGCCAGGCGCCCAGGCTACGAGCAGTACTTC.

In its sample, this clone was seen a few times. V is TRBV2 and J is TRBJ1-5; no clear D. Germline CDR1 and CDR2: SNHLY and FYNNEI. The germline V and J ends were trimmed by 3 bases and 7 bases, with 7 bases remaining between them. The CDR3 has 12 residues. Here the CDR3 reads CASSESRQPQHF. The CDR3 nucleotides are TGTGCCAGCAGTGAGTCCAGGCAGCCCCAGCATTTT.

The chain recombines TRBV6-5 with TRBJ1-1, with a tentative D call TRBD1 (6 bases). Trimming stripped 4 bases from V and 8 bases from J, with 11 bases between. This CDR3 has 12 amino acids. CDR1 MNHEY and CDR2 SVGAGI come from the germline V gene. CDR3 amino acids: CASSSSGTEAFF. The CDR3, as DNA: TGTGCCAGCAGTTCCTCCGGGACAGAAGCTTTCTTT.

The rearrangement joins TRBV15 to TRBJ1-3; D ambiguous. Germline assignment: CDR1 LNHNV and CDR2 YYDKDF (reference sequence). This CDR3 is 15 amino acids long. Trimming left V 6 bases short and J 3 bases short, with 15 bases between. CDR3 nucleotides: TGTGCCACCAGTGGAGAGCGTAGGTTTGGAAACACCATATATTTT. The encoded protein is CATSGERRFGNTIYF.

The V gene is TRBV2, the J gene TRBJ2-2; 7 bases agree with TRBD1. The germline gives CDR1 SNHLY, CDR2 FYNNEI. This CDR3 has 17 residues. Trimming removed 2 bases from V and 5 bases from J; junction bases left unmatched: 11. The DNA of the CDR3 is TGTGCCAGCAGTGAATCCCTAGGGGGCGGAAAGACCGGGGAGCTGTTTTTT. It translates to CASSESLGGGKTGELFF.

This chain connects TRBV18 to TRBJ2-1, with 11 bases matching TRBD2. This CDR3 contains 16 residues. The V segment lost 4 bases and the J segment 8 bases; nucleotides outside the gene matches: 10. CDR1 KGHSH and CDR2 LQKENI come from the germline V gene. This chain's CDR3 is CASSLSTSGAWDEQFF. CDR3 DNA sequence: TGTGCCAGCTCACTCTCGACTAGCGGGGCATGGGATGAGCAGTTCTTC.